This TCR beta chain was sequenced in a study of molecular identifiers for immune sequencing clone quantification. The CDR3 consists of 13 residues. On this clonotype: Its ends do not fully match the called genes, so a read error is possible.

TCRdb re-analysed the PCR reads in MiXCR, keeping a single row per CDR3 protein. The data contain about 320,000 distinct CDR3 sequences, roughly 24% of them singletons. This clonotype was obtained from a human donor in good health. Some libraries in this study had Jurkat cell RNA spiked in. The sequencing sample was made of naive CD8+ T cells from blood, with Jurkat cell RNA spiked in. Subset described: FACS-sorted CD8+CD4-CCR7+CD45RA+ naive T cells. The chain carries TRBV12-3 or TRBV12-4 and TRBJ2-7, with D possibly being TRBD1 or TRBD2 (6 bases each). The CDR3 sequence: CASSYVGGAEPYF. The CDR3 region has the DNA TGTGCCAGCAGTTACGTGGGGGGCGCCGAGCCGTACTTC.